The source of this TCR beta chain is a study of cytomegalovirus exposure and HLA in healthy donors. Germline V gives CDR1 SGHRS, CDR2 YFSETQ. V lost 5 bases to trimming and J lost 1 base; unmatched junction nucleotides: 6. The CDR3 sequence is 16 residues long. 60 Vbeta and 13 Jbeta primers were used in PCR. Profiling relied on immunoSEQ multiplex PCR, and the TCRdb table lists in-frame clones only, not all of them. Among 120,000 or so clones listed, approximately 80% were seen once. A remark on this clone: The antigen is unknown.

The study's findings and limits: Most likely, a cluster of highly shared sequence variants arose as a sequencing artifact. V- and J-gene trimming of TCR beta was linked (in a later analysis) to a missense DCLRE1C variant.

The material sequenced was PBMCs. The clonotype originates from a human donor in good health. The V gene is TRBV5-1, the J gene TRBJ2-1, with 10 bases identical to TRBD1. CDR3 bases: TGCGCCAGCAGTAAGGGGACAGGGGATTCCTACAATGAGCAGTTCTTC. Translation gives CASSKGTGDSYNEQFF.